This record covers a single TCR beta chain. This clone has just one count. Its specific antigen is unknown. No per-base quality is available; no much larger clone lies one base away. This sample stems from a study of blood T cell repertoires in COVID-19 (dated by TCRdb to 2020 to 2021). Context from the whole study: Samples from collaborators originated in the United States, Italy and Spain and spanned both the acute and convalescent phases of COVID-19. The prospective study material was composed of cDNA or gDNA derived from T cells, B-cell-depleted T cells, or PBMCs. Subjects who had been exposed to COVID-19, were actively infected with it, or had recovered from it provided the deeply sampled blood TCRbeta repertoires that made up the dataset. A freely available public database, intended as a resource for researchers studying the immune response to SARS-CoV-2, is where the repertoires were released. Samples came from the ongoing ImmuneRACE study (first 160 participants) plus 1,254 subjects from 6 global collaborators. The sample metadata nearly always contained a de-identified subject ID, COVID-19 status, age in years and sex. Where HLA class I and class II types were available, the types were taken from metadata supplied by the sample provider, not from assay-based typing. Broad study findings and their caveats: How much clinical and demographic metadata was included differed by source and by participant, and the metadata was provided uncurated.

Collaborating institutions collected whole blood in K2EDTA tubes following their own protocols. For TCRbeta analysis, collaborator samples were shipped as frozen whole blood, as isolated PBMCs, or as DNA extracted from either sample type. Reading the germline V gene (reference sequence) gives CDR1 SEHNR and CDR2 FQNEAQ. Here V drops 6 bases and J drops 4 bases, and the junction holds 8 bases not matched to any gene. Inclusive of the bounding cysteine and phenylalanine, the CDR3 is 16 residues long. The DNA shown is the 48-base CDR3, in frame from base 1. TCRbeta CDR3 regions were amplified from genomic DNA using the immunoSEQ Assay, a bias-controlled multiplex PCR. In the original analysis: The number of nucleated cells in each sample was estimated by amplification of reference gene primers within the assay. Sequence reads were collapsed and filtered to measure the absolute abundance of every unique TCRbeta CDR3 rearrangement. For each sample, productive Simpson clonality was calculated by taking the square root of Simpson's diversity index across productive rearrangements. TCRdb carries this immuneACCESS record with in-frame sequences only. Its versions omit some clonotypes, under half of them owing to an unresolved V gene in the studies checked, with the rest unexplained. Clone size and the V and J calls come from that table; the DNA yielded D and trimming. The sample records 120,000 to 150,000 clones, around 88% of which are singletons. The leading ten clones occupy over 1.5% of the sample.

The chain joins TRBV7-9 to TRBJ1-5, with TRBD1 identical over 11 junction bases. The sequenced material came from peripheral blood. The sequence was collected from a woman aged 60 to 75 with acute or convalescent COVID-19. The sequence in DNA is TGTGCCAGCAGTCTTGGGACAGGGGGTATAAATCAGCCCCAGCATTTT. Translated, this is CASSLGTGGINQPQHF.